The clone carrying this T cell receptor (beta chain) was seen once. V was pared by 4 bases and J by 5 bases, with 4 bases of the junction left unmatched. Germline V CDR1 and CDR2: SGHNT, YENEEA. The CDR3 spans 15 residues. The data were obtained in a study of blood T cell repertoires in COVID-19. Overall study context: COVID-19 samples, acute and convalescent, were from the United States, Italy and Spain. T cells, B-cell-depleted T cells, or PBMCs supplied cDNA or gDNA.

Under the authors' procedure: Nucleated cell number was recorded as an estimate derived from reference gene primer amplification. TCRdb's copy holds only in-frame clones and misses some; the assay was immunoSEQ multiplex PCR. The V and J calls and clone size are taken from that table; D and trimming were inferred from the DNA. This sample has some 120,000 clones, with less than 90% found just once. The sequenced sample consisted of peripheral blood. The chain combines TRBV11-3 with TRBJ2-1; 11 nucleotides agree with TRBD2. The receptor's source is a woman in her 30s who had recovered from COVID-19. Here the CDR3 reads CASSSGTSGNNEQFF. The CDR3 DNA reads TGTGCCAGCAGCTCGGGGACTAGCGGAAACAATGAGCAGTTCTTC.